What follows are 31 T cell receptor beta chains derived from one specimen sequenced in a study of blood T cell repertoires in COVID-19 (dated by TCRdb to 2018 to 2020). The receptor library was made with the immunoSEQ multiplex PCR assay. TCRdb obtained this table from immuneACCESS and retained in-frame rearrangements with V and J assigned. These tables miss some clones; where compared with another copy, unresolved V genes account for less than half of the shortfall, and the remainder is unexplained. In all, the sample holds over 200,000 clones, and about 91% of those were seen once. Approximately 1.5% of the sample belongs to the ten largest clones. Sequenced: peripheral blood. All receptors come from a man between 18 and 35 years old with active or convalescent COVID-19.

The chain combines TRBV7-9 with TRBJ1-5; tentative D call: TRBD1 (5 bases). CDR3 size: 14 residues. Trimming removed 4 bases at V and 5 bases at J, with 12 bases between. Per germline, CDR1 SEHNR and CDR2 FQNEAQ (reference sequence). The CDR3: CASSSPGLHQPQHF. The CDR3 nucleotides read TGTGCCAGCAGCTCGCCGGGACTGCATCAGCCCCAGCATTTT. Using reference TRBV7-9 and TRBJ1-5 for the parts outside the CDR3, the full variable domain is DTGVSQNPRHKITKRGQNVTFRCDPISEHNRLYWYRQTLGQGPEFLTYFQNEAQLEKSRLLSDRFSAERPKGSFSTLEIQRTEQGDSAMYLCASSSPGLHQPQHFGDGTRLSIL.

The rearrangement uses TRBV27 and TRBJ2-7; 9 positions agree with TRBD2. The ends lost 7 bases at V and 2 bases at J; junction bases unmatched: 9. The CDR3 runs 15 residues. Germline CDR1 MNHEY, CDR2 SMNVEV (reference sequence). The CDR3 spells CASKVSAGGTYEQYF. CDR3 nucleotides: TGTGCCAGCAAGGTTTCGGCGGGAGGGACCTACGAGCAGTACTTC.

J is TRBJ2-1 and V is TRBV6-5, with 9 bases that match TRBD1. In germline, CDR1 is MNHEY, CDR2 SVGAGI. This CDR3 region has 15 residues. With 4 bases clipped from V and 8 bases from J, the junction kept 9 bases outside the gene matches. The CDR3 coding sequence is TGTGCCAGCAGTTCGCCTACAGGGGGCATATATGAGCAGTTCTTC. Encoded protein: CASSSPTGGIYEQFF.

The chain joins TRBV27 to TRBJ1-5; weak D call: TRBD1 (5 bases). The CDR3 spans 14 residues. CDR1 MNHEY and CDR2 SMNVEV come from the germline V gene (reference sequence). Trimming stripped 0 bases from V and 6 bases from J, with 9 bases between. The CDR3 region has the DNA TGTGCCAGCAGTTTATCGTTCCAGGGTCAGCCCCAGCATTTT. It yields the protein CASSLSFQGQPQHF.

The gene calls are TRBV25-1 and TRBJ1-1; 7 bases are a match to TRBD1. The V segment lost 4 bases and the J segment 6 bases; nucleotides outside the gene matches: 11. The CDR3 loop spans 15 amino acids. In germline, CDR1 is MGHDK, CDR2 SYGVNS. The CDR3 sequence is CASSGDRGMKPEAFF. The DNA for the CDR3 is TGTGCCAGCAGTGGGGACAGAGGGATGAAGCCTGAAGCTTTCTTT.

V and J are TRBV19 and TRBJ2-7; no clear D. This CDR3 has 15 residues. V was pared by 0 bases and J by 6 bases, with 15 bases between. The germline V gene encodes CDR1 LNHDA and CDR2 SQIVND (reference sequence). CDR3 sequence (DNA): TGTGCCAGTAGTATAGAAGGAACGTCGTCGGGCGAGCAGTACTTC. Its translation is CASSIEGTSSGEQYF.

V gene TRBV19 combines with J gene TRBJ2-6; maybe TRBD1 (6 bases). CDR1 and CDR2 from the germline V gene are LNHDA and SQIVND (reference sequence). There are 16 residues in the CDR3. V gave up 0 bases and J gave up 4 bases, with 10 bases separating them. CDR3 nucleotides: TGTGCCAGTAGTATAGACACAGGGTCCGGGGCCAACGTCCTGACTTTC. This sequence encodes CASSIDTGSGANVLTF.

The chain has TRBV9 and TRBJ2-5, with D perhaps matching TRBD1 (7 bases). The CDR3 extends over 14 amino acids. V was clipped by 4 bases and J by 4 bases, with 14 bases between them. Germline CDR1 SGDLS, CDR2 YYNGEE. The CDR3 nucleotides are TGTGCCAGCAGCTTCAGCAGGGGGGCAGAGACCCAGTACTTC. This codes for CASSFSRGAETQYF.

The chain employs TRBV27 and TRBJ1-1, with D possibly matching TRBD1 (6 bases). With 8 bases removed from V and 1 base from J, the gap between germline ends came to 11 bases. The CDR3 spans 13 residues. Per germline, CDR1 MNHEY and CDR2 SMNVEV (reference sequence). The CDR3 reads CASLDSGNTEAFF. The CDR3, as DNA: TGTGCCAGCCTGGACAGCGGGAACACTGAAGCTTTCTTT.

The genes are TRBV12-2 and TRBJ1-5; the table's D call, TRBD1, has no DNA check behind it. TRBV12-2 is deemed a pseudogene. CDR3 length: 20 amino acids. CDR3 nucleotide sequence: TGTGCAAGTCGCTTAGTGTTGGAGGGACAGGGTAAATCTAGCAATCAGCCCCAGCATTTT. It translates to CASRLVLEGQGKSSNQPQHF.

This clone was counted once. The chain has TRBV29-1 and TRBJ2-2; 7 bases map to TRBD2. In germline, CDR1 is SQVTM, CDR2 ANQGSEA. After removal of 6 bases from V and 3 bases from J, the junction contained 16 bases not matched to a gene. The CDR3 spans 17 residues. The CDR3 DNA is TGCAGCGTAGAAAGGACTAGAGTTAACCCGGACACCGGGGAGCTGTTTTTT. It encodes CSVERTRVNPDTGELFF.

The V and J genes are TRBV11-3 and TRBJ2-1; perhaps TRBD2 as D (5 bases). The CDR3 is 15 residues long. Germline V gene data show CDR1 as SGHNT and CDR2 as YENEEA. V lost 2 bases and J lost 9, with 17 bases in between. CDR3 protein: CASSLSGISGVEQFF. The CDR3 region has the DNA TGTGCCAGCAGCTTATCGGGAATATCCGGCGTTGAGCAGTTCTTC.

The rearrangement joins TRBV11-2 to TRBJ1-1; D might be TRBD1 (5 bases). The ends were cut back, 0 bases at V and 6 bases at J, with 8 bases in the middle. Germline V gene sequence: CDR1 SGHAT, CDR2 FQNNGV. The CDR3 loop spans 13 amino acids. The CDR3 protein is CASSLEQVSEAFF. The DNA for the CDR3 is TGTGCCAGCAGCTTAGAACAGGTCTCTGAAGCTTTCTTT. The full variable domain, with the rest looked up from reference TRBV11-2 and TRBJ1-1, is EAGVAQSPRYKIIEKRQSVAFWCNPISGHATLYWYQQILGQGPKLLIQFQNNGVVDDSQLPKDRFSAERLKGVDSTLKIQPAKLEDSAVYLCASSLEQVSEAFFGQGTRLTVV.

This chain connects TRBV19 to TRBJ1-4; TRBD1 might be the D (6 bases). CDR1 and CDR2 (germline): LNHDA, SQIVND (reference sequence). The CDR3 runs 15 residues. V was cut by 7 bases and J by 5 bases, with 17 bases left in between. In nucleotides, the CDR3 is TGTGCCAGTACAAAGCTCGACAGGAACAATGAAAAACTGTTTTTT. Translation gives CASTKLDRNNEKLFF.

This clone was recorded once. The V call is TRBV27, the J call TRBJ2-1; TRBD2 agrees at 13 bases. Trimming removed 3 bases from V and 0 bases from J; junction bases left unmatched: 11. Germline V gene data show CDR1 as MNHEY and CDR2 as SMNVEV (reference sequence). The CDR3 is made up of 20 amino acids. CDR3 sequence reads: CASSFRGTSGTPSSYNEQFF. DNA of the CDR3: TGTGCCAGCAGTTTCAGGGGGACTAGCGGGACTCCAAGCTCCTACAATGAGCAGTTCTTC.

V is TRBV28 and J is TRBJ1-5; D is ambiguous. This CDR3 has 13 residues. The germline V gene encodes CDR1 MDHEN and CDR2 SYDVKM. Trimming shortened V by 2 bases and J by 3 bases, and 5 bases separated the two germline ends. CDR3 nucleotides: TGTGCCAGCAGTTTAACAGACAATCAGCCCCAGCATTTT. This translates into CASSLTDNQPQHF.

This clone was found a few times. This chain links TRBV24-1 with TRBJ2-5, with D possibly TRBD1 on 5 matching bases. V was shortened by 4 bases and J by 1 base, with 12 bases between the two germline ends. This CDR3 spans 15 amino acids. Germline lookup yields CDR1 KGHDR and CDR2 SFDVKD. This CDR3 reads CATSESTESQETQYF. The CDR3 DNA reads as TGTGCCACCAGTGAGTCGACAGAGTCCCAAGAGACCCAGTACTTC.

This chain joins TRBV25-1 and TRBJ1-1; 7 bases fit TRBD1. The trim removed 5 bases at V and 0 bases at J, leaving 3 bases unmatched. Germline V gene data show CDR1 as MGHDK and CDR2 as SYGVNS. This CDR3 has 14 amino acids. The CDR3 is CASSRTGMNTEAFF. The CDR3 bases are TGTGCCAGCAGTCGGACAGGAATGAACACTGAAGCTTTCTTT.

The V gene is TRBV10-3, the J gene TRBJ1-5, with 11 bases fitting TRBD1. The junction had 7 bases not matched to a gene; V was cut back by 8 bases and J by 7 bases. Per the germline V gene, CDR1 is ENHRY and CDR2 is SYGVKD. This CDR3 spans 14 amino acids. Here the CDR3 DNA reads TGTGCCATCTCCGGGACAGGGGGTTGGCAGCCCCAGCATTTT. Translating gives CAISGTGGWQPQHF.

The genes are TRBV4-2 and TRBJ2-3, with 8 bases fitting TRBD2. With 1 base clipped from V and 14 bases from J, the junction kept 8 bases outside the gene matches. CDR3 size: 13 residues. Per germline, CDR1 LGHNA and CDR2 YNFKEQ. The CDR3 coding sequence is TGTGCCAGCAGCCAAGGGGGGGGACTAGGGATGTATTTT. Amino acids: CASSQGGGLGMYF.

The J gene is TRBJ2-4, the V gene TRBV19; D is unresolved. The ends were cut back, 6 bases at V and 0 bases at J, with 9 bases in the middle. Germline V CDR1 and CDR2: LNHDA, SQIVND (reference sequence). The CDR3 has 14 residues. The CDR3 bases are TGTGCCAGTAGGCTATCGGGAGCCAAAAACATTCAGTACTTC. It codes for CASRLSGAKNIQYF.

Written as DNA, the CDR3 is TGTGCCAGCAGCCACGGGACTAGCGGCTACGAGCAGTACTTC. Protein product: CASSHGTSGYEQYF. This chain uses TRBV3-1 (or the pseudogene TRBV3-2) with TRBJ2-7; the match to TRBD2 covers 11 bases. Germline values: CDR1 LGHDT, CDR2 YNNKEL (reference sequence). This CDR3 has 14 residues. The junction had 1 base not matched to a gene; V was cut back by 3 bases and J by 3 bases.

V and J are TRBV11-2 and TRBJ2-3; D possibly corresponds to TRBD2 (5 bases). The CDR3 runs to 14 residues. Trimming stripped 8 bases from V and 5 bases from J, with 17 bases between. Per the germline V gene, CDR1 is SGHAT and CDR2 is FQNNGV. CDR3 amino acids: CASPGVYDGDTQYF. DNA for the CDR3: TGTGCCAGCCCCGGGGTATATGATGGAGATACGCAGTATTTT.

The rearrangement joins TRBV5-6 to TRBJ1-2, with D tentatively TRBD1 (6 bases). The CDR3 sequence is 15 residues long. Germline CDR1 reads SGHDT; CDR2 reads YYEEEE. V was clipped by 3 bases and J by 7 bases, with 19 bases between them. CDR3 DNA: TGTGCCAGCAGCTCCGGTGGGCAGGGGAGAGGTGGCTACACCTTC. The encoded protein is CASSSGGQGRGGYTF.

The chain recombines TRBV28 with TRBJ1-6; TRBD1 aligns across 9 bases. The CDR3 is 15 residues long. Germline values: CDR1 MDHEN, CDR2 SYDVKM. With 8 bases clipped from V and 7 bases from J, the junction kept 9 bases outside the gene matches. The CDR3 bases are TGTGCCAGCTGGCAGGACAGGGGCACGAATTCACCCCTCCACTTT. It encodes CASWQDRGTNSPLHF.

The chain combines TRBV27 with TRBJ2-1; maybe TRBD2 (5 bases). V was cut by 1 base and J by 6 bases, with 16 bases left in between. The V gene's germline CDR1 is MNHEY and CDR2 SMNVEV (reference sequence). The CDR3 runs 16 residues. This chain's CDR3 is CASSLFGGPNLNEQFF. The CDR3 nucleotides are TGTGCCAGCAGTTTATTTGGCGGGCCAAACCTCAATGAGCAGTTCTTC.

The chain recombines TRBV12-5 with TRBJ2-2; possible D gene TRBD1, 6 bases. This CDR3 region has 15 residues. V lost 5 bases, J lost 5 bases, and 15 bases lay in between. Germline V CDR1 and CDR2: LGHNT, FRNRAP. The CDR3 DNA is TGTGCTAGTGGTCTCCCAGCGCAGGGGACCGGGGAGCTGTTTTTT. Translating it yields CASGLPAQGTGELFF. Together with reference TRBV12-5 and TRBJ2-2, the CDR3 gives the full variable domain: DARVTQTPRHKVTEMGQEVTMRCQPILGHNTVFWYRQTMMQGLELLAYFRNRAPLDDSGMPKDRFSAEMPDATLATLKIQPSEPRDSAVYFCASGLPAQGTGELFFGEGSRLTVL.

Only a few counts were recorded for this clone. The CDR3 bases are TGCGCCTCCGCCAGGGACACTTCCTACGAGCAGTACTTC. Translating it yields CASARDTSYEQYF. This sequence joins TRBV5-1 and TRBJ2-7, with D maybe TRBD1 (6 bases). The CDR3 loop spans 13 amino acids. V dropped 10 bases and J dropped 1 base, with 15 bases sitting between them. Germline V CDR1 and CDR2: SGHRS, YFSETQ. Using reference TRBV5-1 and TRBJ2-7 for the parts outside the CDR3, the full variable domain is KAGVTQTPRYLIKTRGQQVTLSCSPISGHRSVSWYQQTPGQGLQFLFEYFSETQRNKGNFPGRFSGRQFSNSRSEMNVSTLELGDSALYLCASARDTSYEQYFGPGTRLTVT.

The chain joins TRBV4-1 to TRBJ1-5; tentatively, D is TRBD1 (6 bases). Germline V gene data show CDR1 as MGHRA and CDR2 as YSYEKL. With 1 base removed from V and 0 bases from J, the gap between germline ends came to 16 bases. The CDR3 runs to 18 residues. The CDR3 DNA reads TGCGCCAGCAGCCAAGTGGCCATCCAGGGGATTAGCAATCAGCCCCAGCATTTT. This translates into CASSQVAIQGISNQPQHF.

The chain carries TRBV20-1 and TRBJ2-3, with TRBD2 matching over 8 bases. The germline gives CDR1 DFQATT, CDR2 SNEGSKA (reference sequence). The CDR3 has 17 residues. The J segment lost 2 bases and the V segment lost 3 bases, leaving 13 bases of the junction unmatched. CDR3 residues: CSASPFLAGTSTDTQYF. The CDR3 coding sequence is TGCAGTGCTAGTCCTTTTTTAGCGGGAACTTCCACAGATACGCAGTATTTT.

V is TRBV10-3 and J is TRBJ2-3; 8 nucleotides match TRBD2. The CDR3 is 13 residues long. Trimming cost V 10 bases and J 0 bases; bases outside gene matches: 3. Germline assignment: CDR1 ENHRY and CDR2 SYGVKD. The CDR3 DNA sequence: TGTGCCACTACTAGCGGTAGCACAGATACGCAGTATTTT. It is translated as CATTSGSTDTQYF.